The rows below give T cell receptor beta chains drawn from one sample of a study of T cells in Graves' hyperthyroidism and ophthalmopathy. TCRdb re-derived calls from the multiplex PCR reads in MiXCR, one entry per CDR3 protein. The repertoire has about 350,000 distinct CDR3 sequences, 18% of them found once; the top ten carry 15% to 17%. The sample comprised blood. These receptors were taken from a woman aged 40 to 49 with Graves' ophthalmopathy. Both conserved end residues are part of each CDR3. A D gene is named only where the DNA matches it firmly. The listing skips clone size in some rows; elsewhere it reads once, few, many or a size class.

abundance,j_gene,d_gene,v_gene,CDR3nt,CDR3aa
many,TRBJ2-3,TRBD1,TRBV24-1,TGTGCCACCAGTCGCAGGGGGAACACAGATACGCAGTATTTT,CATSRRGNTDTQYF
few,TRBJ2-3,.,TRBV30,TGTGCCTGGAGTGTTGGCGGGAACACAGATACGCAGTATTTT,CAWSVGGNTDTQYF
many,TRBJ2-7,TRBD2,TRBV5-6,TGTGCCAGCAGCTACGGACTAGCGGGAGGGCCATCCTACGAGCAGTACTTC,CASSYGLAGGPSYEQYF
many,TRBJ2-2,.,TRBV7-3,TGTGCCAGCAGCCGCCGGGCCGGGGAGCTGTTTTTT,CASSRRAGELFF
many,TRBJ2-5,.,TRBV10-3,TGTGCCATCAGGGAACAGGGCCAAGAGACCCAGTACTTC,CAIREQGQETQYF
.,TRBJ2-5,.,TRBV28,TGTGCCAGCAGTTTTGTGGTACTTGGGAAAGAGACCCAGTACTTC,CASSFVVLGKETQYF
many,TRBJ2-2,.,TRBV24-1,TGTGCCACCAGCGCCCCCGGGGACACCGGGGAGCTGTTTTTT,CATSAPGDTGELFF
many,TRBJ1-2,TRBD1,TRBV2,TGTGCCAGCAGGTCCCTGACAGGGGATGCTGGCTACACCTTC,CASRSLTGDAGYTF
many,TRBJ2-7,.,TRBV27,TGTGCCAGCAGTTTATTAGGCAGGGGTCACGACGAGCAGTACTTC,CASSLLGRGHDEQYF
many,TRBJ2-7,.,TRBV7-2,TGTGCCAGCAGCTTAGCTCCAGAAAGGGCCTACGAGCAGTACTTC,CASSLAPERAYEQYF
many,TRBJ1-1,.,TRBV5-1,TGCGCCAGCAGCTTTGACGGAGCCATGAACACTGAAGCTTTCTTT,CASSFDGAMNTEAFF
many,TRBJ2-7,.,TRBV20-1,TGCAGTGCTAGAGATATCGCGGTAAGCGTAACCGAGCAGTACTTC,CSARDIAVSVTEQYF
many,TRBJ2-7,.,TRBV19,TGTGCCAGTAGTGACTTTGGGGGCTCCTACGAGCAGTACTTC,CASSDFGGSYEQYF
many,TRBJ2-5,.,TRBV12-3/TRBV12-4,TGTGCCAGCAGTCCGACGACAAACGAAGAGACCCAGTACTTC,CASSPTTNEETQYF